These 15 T cell receptor beta chains came from one sample sequenced in a study of PD-1 blockade in classical Hodgkin lymphoma. The time point was: cycle 4 day 1 (C4D1), after more than five weeks of nivolumab. Exposure to brentuximab vedotin varied, and each patient had relapsed following autologous stem cell transplantation. TCRdb's copy holds only in-frame clones and misses some; the assay was immunoSEQ multiplex PCR. The table lists 17,000 or so clones, about four fifths of them singletons. Sequencing used peripheral blood mononuclear cells (PBMCs), obtained before the fourth cycle of nivolumab. All receptors derive from a human donor with classical Hodgkin lymphoma.

The J gene is TRBJ2-7, the V gene TRBV6-5, with D hard to call. V was shortened by 9 bases and J by 0 bases, with 12 bases between the two germline ends. Germline V gene lookup returns CDR1 MNHEY and CDR2 SVGAGI. CDR3 length equals 13 residues. Here the CDR3 reads CASSSSNSYEQYF. The CDR3 region has the DNA TGTGCCAGTTCCAGCTCCAACTCCTACGAGCAGTACTTC.

The chain uses TRBV28 and TRBJ1-1, with D perhaps matching TRBD1 (6 bases). This CDR3 is built from 16 residues. V lost 3 bases to trimming and J lost 3 bases, with 17 bases between them. Per germline, CDR1 MDHEN and CDR2 SYDVKM. The CDR3 protein is CASSLPTQGTYTEAFF. The CDR3 DNA sequence: TGTGCCAGCAGTTTGCCAACACAGGGAACCTACACTGAAGCTTTCTTT.

This chain links TRBV11-2 with TRBJ2-5; 12 bases are shared with TRBD1. V lost 1 base, J lost 4 bases, and 4 bases stayed unmatched. The CDR3 is made up of 16 amino acids. Germline values: CDR1 SGHAT, CDR2 FQNNGV. The CDR3: CASSLVGDRGRETQYF. Written as DNA, the CDR3 is TGTGCCAGCAGCTTAGTCGGGGACAGGGGGCGAGAGACCCAGTACTTC. Combining the CDR3 with reference TRBV11-2 and TRBJ2-5 gives the whole variable domain EAGVAQSPRYKIIEKRQSVAFWCNPISGHATLYWYQQILGQGPKLLIQFQNNGVVDDSQLPKDRFSAERLKGVDSTLKIQPAKLEDSAVYLCASSLVGDRGRETQYFGPGTRLLVL.

This clone was detected once. This chain joins TRBV19 and TRBJ2-3, with 7 bases fitting TRBD1. This CDR3 has 13 amino acids. Trimming removed 10 bases from V and 7 bases from J; junction bases left unmatched: 11. Germline loops: CDR1 LNHDA, CDR2 SQIVND (reference sequence). The CDR3 DNA follows: TGTGCCACTGGTCGGGACAGCCAAAATACGCAGTATTTT. Protein product: CATGRDSQNTQYF.

This clone showed up just once. The chain uses TRBV4-3 and TRBJ1-3; D ambiguous. With 1 base removed from V and 0 bases from J, the gap between germline ends came to 7 bases. Germline CDR1 and CDR2: LGHNA and YSLEER. The CDR3 consists of 15 residues. This chain's CDR3 is CASSQVYSSGNTIYF. The CDR3 bases are TGCGCCAGCAGCCAAGTCTATAGCTCTGGAAACACCATATATTTT.

This chain connects TRBV5-1 to TRBJ2-2; TRBD1 is a possible D gene (6 bases). The V and J ends lost 2 bases and 4 bases respectively, with 9 bases between them. Germline CDR1 is SGHRS and CDR2 is YFSETQ. There are 14 residues in the CDR3. The CDR3 reads CASSLQGTTGELFF. The CDR3 coding sequence is TGCGCCAGCAGCTTACAGGGAACCACCGGGGAGCTGTTTTTT.

The V gene is TRBV7-9, the J gene TRBJ2-1; D could derive from TRBD1 or TRBD2 (5 bases each). CDR3 length equals 17 residues. CDR1 is SEHNR and CDR2 is FQNEAQ in the germline V gene (reference sequence). Trimming removed 5 bases at V and 0 bases at J, with 17 bases between. CDR3 in DNA: TGTGCCAGCAGCAGACAGACTCAAGACTACTCCTACAATGAGCAGTTCTTC. Protein: CASSRQTQDYSYNEQFF.

The CDR3 protein is CASSPGTSVSQQYF. The CDR3 nucleotides read TGTGCCAGCAGTCCCGGGACTAGCGTATCCCAGCAGTACTTC. This chain uses TRBV14 with TRBJ2-7, with TRBD2 identical over 10 bases. Losses at the gene ends were 6 bases for V and 8 bases for J; bases not matched to a gene: 10. Germline CDR1 SGHDN, CDR2 FVKESK. The CDR3 sequence is 14 residues long.

The rearrangement joins TRBV7-2 to TRBJ1-6; maybe TRBD1 (5 bases). The germline CDR1 and CDR2 sequences are SGHTA and FQGNSA. The V and J ends lost 6 bases and 6 bases respectively, with 9 bases between them. The CDR3 spans 13 residues. Written as DNA, the CDR3 is TGTGCCAGCAGTGGGACGTTTAATTCACCCCTCCACTTT. Protein: CASSGTFNSPLHF.

Worth noting for this clone: This sample includes further DNA sequences coding for the same CDR3. The chain uses TRBV7-9 and TRBJ2-3, with TRBD1 matching 8 bases. The CDR3 runs to 15 residues. Germline loops: CDR1 SEHNR, CDR2 FQNEAQ (reference sequence). Trimming at V came to 1 base and at J to 2 bases, leaving 2 bases not matched to a gene. This chain's CDR3 is CASSLDRGITDTQYF. As DNA, the CDR3 is TGTGCCAGCAGCTTAGACAGGGGGATCACAGATACGCAGTATTTT.

V gene TRBV10-3 combines with J gene TRBJ2-7; possible D gene TRBD2, 5 bases. Germline lookup yields CDR1 ENHRY and CDR2 SYGVKD. This CDR3 has 15 amino acids. Trimming removed 3 bases at V and 3 bases at J, with 15 bases between. The CDR3 coding sequence is TGTGCCATCAGTGATTCGGTGCCGGGGATCTACGAGCAGTACTTC. Translating it yields CAISDSVPGIYEQYF.

The chain employs TRBV7-9 and TRBJ2-2; 9 bases are a match to TRBD1. The V gene end was trimmed by 6 bases and the J gene end by 5 bases; junction bases not matched to a gene: 7. Germline V CDR1 and CDR2: SEHNR, FQNEAQ (reference sequence). The CDR3 totals 15 residues. CDR3 in amino acids: CASSLTGGVTGELFF. The DNA of the CDR3 is TGTGCCAGCAGTCTCACAGGGGGCGTTACCGGGGAGCTGTTTTTT.

The genes are TRBV14 and TRBJ2-5, with TRBD2 as a possible D gene (5 bases). The germline gives CDR1 SGHDN, CDR2 FVKESK. V was shortened by 2 bases and J by 5 bases, with 21 bases between the two germline ends. The CDR3 sequence is 17 residues long. The CDR3 spells CASSQPTIPGCGETQYF. The CDR3 nucleotides read TGTGCCAGCAGCCAACCCACAATTCCGGGATGCGGGGAGACCCAGTACTTC.

A single count supports this clone. CDR3 amino acids: CASSLGQGVPYEQYF. The CDR3 DNA is TGTGCCAGCAGCTTAGGTCAGGGCGTCCCTTACGAGCAGTACTTC. The chain joins TRBV11-2 to TRBJ2-7, with TRBD1 as a possible D gene (5 bases). Germline assignment: CDR1 SGHAT and CDR2 FQNNGV. This CDR3 is built from 15 residues. Trimming cost V 1 base and J 4 bases, with 14 bases left between them.

This chain links TRBV5-1 with TRBJ2-5; 8 nucleotides agree with TRBD1. The CDR3 is made up of 14 amino acids. Germline V gene sequence: CDR1 SGHRS, CDR2 YFSETQ. V lost 7 bases to trimming and J lost 5 bases; unmatched junction nucleotides: 10. The CDR3 protein is CASAEAGGSETQYF. The CDR3 DNA follows: TGCGCCAGCGCGGAGGCAGGGGGCAGTGAGACCCAGTACTTC.